This TCR beta chain was found in a study of cytomegalovirus exposure and HLA in healthy donors. Study-wide points: First-cohort TCR clusters were later found to tend to co-occur in the 90 to 150 validation repertoires. Cytomegalovirus association was assigned to about 150 TCR beta chains.

This table comes from immunoSEQ multiplex PCR, and its TCRdb copy is limited to in-frame clones, with some not included. The repertoire has tens of thousands of clones, around 92% of them found once; the top ten carry 0.95% to 1.5%. About this clone itself: What it binds is unknown.

The CDR3 has 16 amino acids. J gave up 5 bases and V 5 bases, and 11 bases lay outside the gene matches. The germline CDR1 and CDR2 sequences are KGHSH and LQKENI. The clonotype comes from a woman aged 18-30 years in good health and CMV-seronegative. V usage is TRBV18 and J usage is TRBJ2-3; 9 nucleotides align to TRBD2. The sample was PBMCs. The CDR3 loop reads CASSSRTSDYIDTQYF. Written as DNA, the CDR3 is TGTGCCAGCTCATCCCGGACTAGCGATTATATAGATACGCAGTATTTT.